This T cell receptor (beta chain) was identified in a study of blood T cell repertoires in COVID-19. Whole-study context: Samples came from the United States, Italy and Spain, spanning acute and convalescent COVID-19. Sources were T cells, B-cell-depleted T cells, or PBMCs; the material itself was cDNA or gDNA.

In the study's own analysis: Amplification of reference gene primers was used by the study to estimate nucleated cell counts. Here immunoSEQ multiplex PCR was the method, and the copy in TCRdb shows in-frame clones only, minus some. Clonal size and the V and J genes are those of that table, whereas D and trimming came from the DNA. The sample yields 400,000 to 550,000 clones, approximately 90% seen once. The CDR3 extends over 14 amino acids. V was trimmed by 5 bases and J by 10 bases, leaving 18 bases between them. From germline, CDR1 is KGHSH and CDR2 LQKENI. V gene TRBV18 combines with J gene TRBJ1-5, with D possibly being TRBD1 (6 bases). This sequence originates from a woman aged 25 to 39 with acute or convalescent COVID-19. Sequenced: peripheral blood. The CDR3 DNA reads as TGTGCCAGCTCAGACACAGGGAAGTCCACCCCCCAGCATTTT. It codes for CASSDTGKSTPQHF.